Reported below is one TCR beta chain. The antigen remains undetermined. The data are from a study of beta chain features in type 1 diabetes. Study-level findings and limits: Type 1 diabetes patients had moderately but significantly shorter TCRB CDR3s in all four CD4+ subsets. These data did not resolve whether HLA type affects TCRB rearrangement. Type 1 diabetes patients had VDJ junctions that carried fewer insertions and more deletions. The naive, central memory and Treg TCRB repertoires looked more alike in patients than they did in healthy donors.

CDR3 length: 13 amino acids. Germline V CDR1 and CDR2: MDHEN, SYDVKM. Losses at the gene ends were 6 bases for V and 5 bases for J; bases not matched to a gene: 6. The authors reverse transcribed all of the isolated RNA, so sequencing captured expressed TCRB transcripts. Clones were read by immunoSEQ multiplex PCR, and TCRdb kept only the in-frame ones, dropping some. The sample yields roughly 330,000 clones, approximately 9.9% seen once. What was sequenced was naive CD4+ T cells from blood. The sequence derives from a woman aged 25 to 39 in good health. V gene TRBV28 combines with J gene TRBJ2-5; the match to TRBD1 covers 7 bases. In DNA form, the CDR3 reads TGTGCCAGCAGGTTAGGGGGCGCGGAGACCCAGTACTTC. Translation gives CASRLGGAETQYF.